The 32 T cell receptor beta chains below all came from one sample that was sequenced in a study of blood T cells in healthy people across ages (dated by TCRdb to between 2014 and 2017). Library preparation used 5' RACE. The instrument was an Illumina HiSeq 2500. A second PCR of roughly 7 to 12 cycles was run with a J-beta primer mix and a sample-barcoded 5' primer. TCRdb reran the public reads through fastp at Q25 and MiXCR, keeping productive beta chains. Each CDR3 protein gets just one entry, which takes the most common genes and DNA from the rows behind it. The sample table holds 1.5 million to 2 million distinct CDR3 sequences, of which 49% were seen once. Around 2.1% of the sample lies in the top ten. The sample consisted of blood. These receptors all stem from a woman aged 40 to 50 in good health.

Of note for this clonotype: A read error may explain this, as a much larger clone is one base away. V is TRBV5-1 and J is TRBJ2-5; the match to TRBD2 covers 13 bases. The CDR3 is 18 amino acids. CDR1 and CDR2 from the germline V gene are SGHRS and YFSETQ. With 0 bases clipped from V and 2 bases from J, the junction kept 7 bases outside the gene matches. The CDR3 reads CASSLAHGLAGAQETQYF. In DNA, the CDR3 is TGCGCCAGCAGCTTGGCCCATGGACTAGCGGGGGCTCAAGAGACCCAGTACTTC. Looking up the rest from reference TRBV5-1 and TRBJ2-5 gives the full variable domain: KAGVTQTPRYLIKTRGQQVTLSCSPISGHRSVSWYQQTPGQGLQFLFEYFSETQRNKGNFPGRFSGRQFSNSRSEMNVSTLELGDSALYLCASSLAHGLAGAQETQYFGPGTRLLVL.

Written as DNA, the CDR3 is TGTGCCAGCAGCCAAGAGTCAGTACGGCAAGAGACCCAGTACTTC. It specifies CASSQESVRQETQYF. This chain links TRBV3-1 with TRBJ2-5; unclear D gene. The CDR3 contains 15 residues. The V end was cut by 0 bases, the J end by 2 bases, with 10 bases between. The germline V gene has CDR1 LGHDT and CDR2 YNNKEL (reference sequence).

CDR3 bases: TGTGCCAGCAGGCAAAGGGGTGGAGAACTTAGTGGGCAGTTCTTC. It yields the protein CASRQRGGELSGQFF. The chain recombines TRBV6-5 with TRBJ2-1; the D gene is possibly TRBD1 (5 bases). Per germline, CDR1 MNHEY and CDR2 SVGAGI. The CDR3 spans 15 residues. Deletions cut 6 bases from V and 12 bases from J, with 24 bases between.

This clonotype turned up a few times. The V gene is TRBV6-2 or TRBV6-3, the J gene TRBJ2-3; D ambiguous. This CDR3 is built from 17 residues. The germline V gene has CDR1 MNHEY and CDR2 SVGEGT. The V end lost 3 bases, the J end lost 1 base, and 17 bases lay between the germline ends. CDR3 loop: CASSYPRDGSGTDTQYF. CDR3 coding DNA: TGTGCCAGCAGTTATCCCCGAGATGGATCTGGCACAGATACGCAGTATTTT.

The CDR3: CAIREMGQGSGIGYTF. CDR3 nucleotide sequence: TGTGCCATCAGGGAGATGGGACAGGGGAGTGGCATTGGCTACACCTTC. This chain connects TRBV10-3 to TRBJ1-2; 10 positions agree with TRBD1. This CDR3 contains 16 residues. With V trimmed by 6 bases and J by 7 bases, 14 bases remained unmatched. Germline CDR1 ENHRY, CDR2 SYGVKD.

The V and J genes are TRBV7-9 and TRBJ2-7; no definite D call. The J call may be in error: the DNA end matches TRBJ2-5 better. Germline V gene sequence: CDR1 SEHNR, CDR2 FQNEAQ (reference sequence). The CDR3 runs to 11 residues. The CDR3 loop is CASSIWGTQYF. The CDR3 DNA follows: TGTGCCAGCAGCATCTGGGGGACCCAGTACTTC.

The genes are TRBV7-9 and TRBJ1-4; D uncertain. CDR3 length equals 15 residues. CDR1 is SEHNR, CDR2 FQNEAQ, per germline (reference sequence). Deletions cut 5 bases from V and 0 bases from J, with 10 bases between. The CDR3 region is CASSDPGPTNEKLFF. For the CDR3, the DNA is TGTGCCAGCAGCGATCCGGGCCCAACTAATGAAAAACTGTTTTTT.

This clonotype was found many times. DNA of the CDR3: TGTGCCAGCAGCATTACTAGCTACAATGAGCAGTTCTTC. Its protein product is CASSITSYNEQFF. The rearrangement links TRBV11-3 to TRBJ2-1; TRBD2 is a possible D gene (5 bases). CDR1 is SGHNT and CDR2 is YENEEA in the germline V gene. The V end was cut by 5 bases, the J end by 3 bases, with 8 bases between. The CDR3 has 13 residues.

This rearrangement joins TRBV19 to TRBJ2-5; D gene ambiguous. This CDR3 has 17 residues. V shed 8 bases and J shed 5 bases, with 27 bases lying between them. CDR1 is LNHDA, CDR2 SQIVND, per germline (reference sequence). The CDR3: CASCLGLTDAWCETQYF. Here the CDR3 DNA reads TGTGCCAGTTGTCTCGGTCTTACCGACGCCTGGTGCGAGACCCAGTACTTC.

This chain connects TRBV7-6 to TRBJ2-2; TRBD2 might be the D (5 bases). The ends were cut back, 4 bases at V and 5 bases at J, with 11 bases in the middle. This CDR3 spans 14 amino acids. Germline CDR1 reads SGHVS; CDR2 reads FNYEAQ. For the CDR3, the DNA is TGTGCCAGCAGCTCGCCTAGCCGGACCGGGGAGCTGTTTTTT. Its translation: CASSSPSRTGELFF. The full variable domain, with the rest looked up from reference TRBV7-6 and TRBJ2-2, is GAGVSQSPRYKVTKRGQDVALRCDPISGHVSLYWYRQALGQGPEFLTYFNYEAQQDKSGLPNDRFSAERPEGSISTLTIQRTEQRDSAMYRCASSSPSRTGELFFGEGSRLTVL.

The chain is built from TRBV6-2 or TRBV6-3 and TRBJ2-7; perhaps D is TRBD1 or TRBD2 (5 bases each). Germline CDR1 MNHEY, CDR2 SVGEGT. The CDR3 spans 16 residues. Trimming left V 7 bases short and J 0 bases short, with 19 bases between. The CDR3 DNA reads as TGTGCCAGCACGTTCGGGGCACAGTCCTTCTCCTACGAGCAGTACTTC. It is translated as CASTFGAQSFSYEQYF.

The V gene is TRBV13, the J gene TRBJ2-3; D ambiguous. CDR3 length: 13 residues. Germline V gives CDR1 PRHDT, CDR2 FYEKMQ (reference sequence). V gave up 5 bases and J gave up 8 bases, with 14 bases separating them. The DNA for the CDR3 is TGTGCCAGCAGCCCACTCCCTTTAGCTACGCAGTATTTT. As protein: CASSPLPLATQYF.

This clonotype was seen a few times. The V call is TRBV20-1, the J call TRBJ2-1; the match to TRBD1 covers 10 bases. The CDR3 has 20 residues. The V gene end was trimmed by 1 base and the J gene end by 8 bases; junction bases not matched to a gene: 23. Germline V gene lookup returns CDR1 DFQATT and CDR2 SNEGSKA (reference sequence). In nucleotides, the CDR3 is TGCAGTGCTAGAGTTCCCGAAGGGACAGGGGACTGGGGGGCAAGAGATGAGCAGTTCTTC. Its translation: CSARVPEGTGDWGARDEQFF.

The CDR3: CASSFPLEDRGLSGANVLTF. In nucleotides, the CDR3 is TGTGCCAGCAGCTTTCCCCTAGAGGACAGGGGGCTCTCTGGGGCCAACGTCCTGACTTTC. V usage is TRBV11-2 and J usage is TRBJ2-6, with 11 bases that match TRBD1. The trim removed 3 bases at V and 0 bases at J, leaving 10 bases unmatched. This CDR3 comprises 20 residues. From germline, CDR1 is SGHAT and CDR2 FQNNGV.

The chain uses TRBV25-1 and TRBJ2-4; D is unclear. This CDR3 is built from 11 residues. Between the trimmed V and J ends, which lost 7 bases and 6 bases, there was a span of 7 bases. Germline lookup yields CDR1 MGHDK and CDR2 SYGVNS. The CDR3 bases are TGTGCCAGCAAAGAGTTAAACATTCAGTACTTC. Translated, it gives CASKELNIQYF.

The chain carries TRBV6-2 or TRBV6-3 and TRBJ2-1, with TRBD2 identical over 11 bases. This CDR3 is built from 17 residues. Germline values: CDR1 MNHEY, CDR2 SVGEGT. Trimming took 5 bases from V and 9 from J; bases not matched to a gene: 15. The CDR3 region has the DNA TGTGCCAGCAGTCCTTGGGGGACTAGCGGACCTGGCGGTGAGCAGTTCTTC. As protein: CASSPWGTSGPGGEQFF.

The chain recombines TRBV7-2 with TRBJ1-1, with D possibly matching TRBD1 (6 bases). Between the trimmed V and J ends, which lost 2 bases and 5 bases, there was a span of 15 bases. CDR1 is SGHTA and CDR2 is FQGNSA in the germline V gene. CDR3 length: 15 amino acids. The CDR3 nucleotides are TGTGCCAGCAGCTTACTCGCAGGGACAAATACTGAAGCTTTCTTT. It specifies CASSLLAGTNTEAFF.

The rearrangement uses TRBV7-2 and TRBJ2-5, with 7 positions matching TRBD2. The CDR3 has 16 residues. Germline CDR1 is SGHTA and CDR2 is FQGNSA. V lost 2 bases and J lost 1; bases outside the gene matches: 7. The CDR3 DNA reads as TGTGCCAGCAGCTTAATTACTGGCGGGAGCCAAGAGACCCAGTACTTC. This encodes CASSLITGGSQETQYF.

This chain joins TRBV28 and TRBJ1-6, with a weak D call TRBD1 (5 bases). Germline-derived CDR1 and CDR2 are MDHEN and SYDVKM. V was trimmed by 6 bases and J by 8 bases, leaving 11 bases between them. The CDR3 is 13 residues long. The CDR3 loop reads CASRGVKDSPLHF. The CDR3 nucleotides read TGTGCCAGCAGGGGGGTCAAGGATTCACCCCTCCACTTT.

This clonotype occurred a few times. The rearrangement joins TRBV6-2 or TRBV6-3 to TRBJ2-7; TRBD1 agrees at 8 bases. The CDR3 runs to 14 residues. The germline V gene has CDR1 MNHEY and CDR2 SVGEGT. After removal of 5 bases from V and 2 bases from J, the junction contained 5 bases not matched to a gene. CDR3 region: CASSRTGRTYEQYF. DNA of the CDR3: TGTGCCAGCAGTCGGACAGGGAGAACCTACGAGCAGTACTTC.

The CDR3 coding sequence is TGCAGTGCTAGAGCAGACTACAATGAGCAGTTCTTC. Amino acid sequence: CSARADYNEQFF. The chain uses TRBV20-1 and TRBJ2-1; D uncertain. Germline V gene sequence: CDR1 DFQATT, CDR2 SNEGSKA (reference sequence). The germline V and J ends were trimmed by 1 base and 3 bases, with 4 bases remaining between them. The CDR3 runs 12 residues.

The chain couples TRBV7-9 to TRBJ2-1, with 8 bases aligning to TRBD2. The ends lost 5 bases at V and 2 bases at J; junction bases unmatched: 8. This CDR3 has 16 residues. Germline V gene sequence: CDR1 SEHNR, CDR2 FQNEAQ (reference sequence). The CDR3 coding sequence is TGTGCCAGCAGCCCCTTTAGCGGGGCCCCCTACAATGAGCAGTTCTTC. As protein: CASSPFSGAPYNEQFF.

Note on this clonotype: A much larger clone differs by one base, so this may be a read error. This sequence joins TRBV5-1 and TRBJ2-1, with D possibly being TRBD1 or TRBD2 (5 bases each). In germline, CDR1 is SGHRS, CDR2 YFSETQ. CDR3 size: 15 residues. CDR3 nucleotides: TGCGCCAACAGCGACGGGACGAGCTCCTACAATGAGCAGTTCTTC. Amino acid sequence: CANSDGTSSYNEQFF.

This chain links TRBV4-3 with TRBJ2-5; TRBD2 aligns across 9 bases. The V segment lost 1 base and the J segment 2 bases; nucleotides outside the gene matches: 8. This CDR3 spans 17 amino acids. CDR1 is LGHNA, CDR2 YSLEER, per germline. CDR3 sequence: CASSQVISLAGQETQYF. The CDR3 DNA reads TGCGCCAGCAGCCAAGTAATAAGTCTAGCGGGGCAAGAGACCCAGTACTTC.

This clonotype came up a few times. It may be a read error: a sequence one base away is much more abundant. The V call is TRBV5-1, the J call TRBJ2-7; no definite D call. The CDR3 totals 15 residues. Germline V gene lookup returns CDR1 SGHRS and CDR2 YFSETQ. Trimming shortened V by 2 bases and J by 7 bases, and 19 bases separated the two germline ends. CDR3 loop: CASSFSSLSYNEQYF. CDR3 DNA sequence: TGCGCCAGCAGCTTTTCTAGTCTCTCCTACAATGAGCAGTACTTC.

This chain connects TRBV5-4 to TRBJ2-3, with TRBD2 matching 10 bases. CDR1 and CDR2 from the germline V gene are SGHNT and YYREEE (reference sequence). CDR3 size: 16 residues. V lost 4 bases to trimming and J lost 2 bases; unmatched junction nucleotides: 7. The CDR3 sequence: CASSLRTSGITDTQYF. The CDR3 coding sequence is TGTGCCAGCAGCCTAAGGACTAGCGGAATCACAGATACGCAGTATTTT.

The chain uses TRBV28 and TRBJ1-5; D remains ambiguous. V lost 5 bases, J lost 9 bases, and 20 bases lay in between. Looked up from germline, CDR1 is MDHEN and CDR2 is SYDVKM. This CDR3 contains 15 residues. CDR3 nucleotides: TGTGCCAGCAGTGGAACGGACGAAGGTTTTTGGCCCCAGCATTTT. Its protein product is CASSGTDEGFWPQHF.

This CDR3 is CASSYMPYPADEQFF. CDR3 DNA sequence: TGTGCCAGCAGTTACATGCCGTACCCGGCCGATGAGCAGTTCTTC. The chain recombines TRBV6-2 or TRBV6-3 with TRBJ2-1, with D hard to call. With 2 bases removed from V and 8 bases from J, the gap between germline ends came to 16 bases. The V gene's germline CDR1 is MNHEY and CDR2 SVGEGT. The CDR3 runs to 15 residues.

The V call is TRBV7-8, the J call TRBJ2-5; 10 bases are shared with TRBD1. The J call may be wrong; the DNA end is better matched by TRBJ2-7. Germline values: CDR1 SGHVS, CDR2 FQNEAQ. This CDR3 spans 15 amino acids. CDR3 nucleotide sequence: TGTGCCAGCAGCCGGGATGTCGGGACAGGGGTCGAGCAGTACTTC. Encoded protein: CASSRDVGTGVEQYF.

CDR3 region: CASRDRDRGSNSPLHF. CDR3 nucleotide sequence: TGTGCCAGCAGAGACCGGGACAGGGGAAGTAATTCACCCCTCCACTTT. The chain recombines TRBV12-3 or TRBV12-4 with TRBJ1-6; 10 bases fit TRBD1. This CDR3 is 16 amino acids long. Trimming removed 6 bases from V and 6 bases from J; junction bases left unmatched: 8.

V gene TRBV27 combines with J gene TRBJ1-2, with D perhaps TRBD1 (6 bases). Trimming left V 3 bases short and J 4 bases short, with 18 bases between. CDR1 MNHEY and CDR2 SMNVEV come from the germline V gene (reference sequence). This CDR3 has 16 amino acids. In nucleotides, the CDR3 is TGTGCCAGCAGTTTGGAAAGGGGGGGTCAGGGCTATGGCTACACCTTC. This codes for CASSLERGGQGYGYTF.

The V gene is TRBV4-1, the J gene TRBJ2-5; TRBD1 or TRBD2 may be the D gene (5 bases each). The germline CDR1 and CDR2 sequences are MGHRA and YSYEKL. The CDR3 loop spans 17 amino acids. V was cut by 0 bases and J by 2 bases, with 16 bases left in between. The CDR3 region is CASSQDGGWGIQETQYF. The CDR3 nucleotides are TGCGCCAGCAGCCAAGATGGGGGTTGGGGAATTCAAGAGACCCAGTACTTC.